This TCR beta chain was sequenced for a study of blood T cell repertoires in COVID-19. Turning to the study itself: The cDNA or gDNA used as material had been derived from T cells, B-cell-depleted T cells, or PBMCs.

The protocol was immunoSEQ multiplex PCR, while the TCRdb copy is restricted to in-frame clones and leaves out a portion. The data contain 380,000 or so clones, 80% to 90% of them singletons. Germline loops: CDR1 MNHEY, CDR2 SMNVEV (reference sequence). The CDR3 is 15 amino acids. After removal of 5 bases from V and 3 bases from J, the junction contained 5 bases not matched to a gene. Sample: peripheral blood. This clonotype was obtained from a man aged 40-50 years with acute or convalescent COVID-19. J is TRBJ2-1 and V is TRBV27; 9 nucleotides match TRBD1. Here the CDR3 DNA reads TGTGCCAGCAGTCCCGGGACAGGGAACTACAATGAGCAGTTCTTC. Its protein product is CASSPGTGNYNEQFF.